The clone carrying this T cell receptor beta chain came up many times. Its antigen is unidentified. The record originates from a study of T cells in Graves' hyperthyroidism and ophthalmopathy. Study background: Peripheral blood was obtained at initial diagnosis, preceding any treatment. General study points: The model predicted ophthalmopathy a median around seven months before onset.

Amplified TCR beta CDR3 regions derived from RNA transcripts. RT-PCR in the first round (using the HTBI primer set) targeted the TCR CDR3. One entry per CDR3 protein, called by TCRdb with MiXCR from the multiplex PCR reads. This sample has over 650,000 distinct CDR3 sequences, with about 15% found just once. This CDR3 contains 14 residues. Germline CDR1 DFQATT, CDR2 SNEGSKA (reference sequence). The V gene lost 1 base and the J gene lost 3 bases, with 12 bases spanning the gap. This clonotype was obtained from a man aged 18 to 30 with Graves' hyperthyroidism. Sequencing used blood. The chain employs TRBV20-1 and TRBJ2-5, with D possibly TRBD1 on 6 matching bases. CDR3: CSARVGTREETQYF. CDR3 coding DNA: TGCAGTGCTAGAGTCGGGACAAGAGAAGAGACCCAGTACTTC.